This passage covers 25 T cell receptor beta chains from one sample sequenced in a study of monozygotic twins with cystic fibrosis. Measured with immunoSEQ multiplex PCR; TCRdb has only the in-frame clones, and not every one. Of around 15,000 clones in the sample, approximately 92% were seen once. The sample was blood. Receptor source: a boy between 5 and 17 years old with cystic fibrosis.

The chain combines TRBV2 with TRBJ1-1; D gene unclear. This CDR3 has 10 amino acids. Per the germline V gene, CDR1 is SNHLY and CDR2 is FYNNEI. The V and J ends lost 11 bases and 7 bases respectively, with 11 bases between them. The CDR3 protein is CAFKSVEAFF. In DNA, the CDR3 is TGTGCCTTCAAATCGGTTGAAGCTTTCTTT. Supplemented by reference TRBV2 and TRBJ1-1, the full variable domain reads EPEVTQTPSHQVTQMGQEVILRCVPISNHLYFYWYRQILGQKVEFLVSFYNNEISEKSEIFDDQFSVERPDGSNFTLKIRSTKLEDSAMYFCAFKSVEAFFGQGTRLTVV.

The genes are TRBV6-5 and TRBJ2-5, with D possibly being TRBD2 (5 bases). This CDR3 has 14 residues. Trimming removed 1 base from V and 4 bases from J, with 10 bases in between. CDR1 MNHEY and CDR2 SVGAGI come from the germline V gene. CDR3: CASSYFAGPETQYF. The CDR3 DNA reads TGTGCCAGCAGTTACTTCGCGGGTCCAGAGACCCAGTACTTC.

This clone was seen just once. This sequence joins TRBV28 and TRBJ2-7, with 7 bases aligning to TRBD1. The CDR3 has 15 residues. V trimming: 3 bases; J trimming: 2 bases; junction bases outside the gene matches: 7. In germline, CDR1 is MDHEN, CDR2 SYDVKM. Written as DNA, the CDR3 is TGTGCCAGCAGTTTCTTCCTGGGACAGACCTACGAGCAGTACTTC. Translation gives CASSFFLGQTYEQYF.

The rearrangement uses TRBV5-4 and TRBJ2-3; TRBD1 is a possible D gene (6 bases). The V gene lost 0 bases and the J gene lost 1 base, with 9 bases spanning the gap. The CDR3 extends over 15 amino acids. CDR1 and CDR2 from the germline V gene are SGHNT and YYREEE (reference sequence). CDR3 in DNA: TGTGCCAGCAGCTTGGCACAGGGTGGCACAGATACGCAGTATTTT. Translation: CASSLAQGGTDTQYF.

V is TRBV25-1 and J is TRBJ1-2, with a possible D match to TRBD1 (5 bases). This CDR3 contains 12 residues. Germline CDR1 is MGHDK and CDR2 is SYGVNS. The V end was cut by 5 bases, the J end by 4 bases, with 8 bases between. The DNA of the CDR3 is TGTGCCAGCAGTCAGGGTCCCTATGGCTACACCTTC. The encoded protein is CASSQGPYGYTF.

The CDR3 DNA sequence: TGTGCCAGCAGTGTAACAGGGAGGACTAATGAAAAACTGTTTTTT. Its protein product is CASSVTGRTNEKLFF. The V gene is TRBV27, the J gene TRBJ1-4, with D perhaps matching TRBD1 (6 bases). V lost 5 bases to trimming and J lost 2 bases, with 12 bases between them. Looked up from germline, CDR1 is MNHEY and CDR2 is SMNVEV (reference sequence). This CDR3 is 15 amino acids long.

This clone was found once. CDR3 protein: CASSEEDYTYEQYF. CDR3 sequence (DNA): TGTGCCAGCAGTGAAGAGGACTACACCTACGAGCAGTACTTC. The chain uses TRBV2 and TRBJ2-7; TRBD2 might be the D (6 bases). Germline-derived CDR1 and CDR2 are SNHLY and FYNNEI. The CDR3 is 14 residues long. V was shortened by 1 base and J by 2 bases, with 9 bases between the two germline ends.

The CDR3 DNA reads TGTGCCAGCAGCTTATGGCAGGGTCAAGAGACCCAGTACTTC. As protein: CASSLWQGQETQYF. This chain joins TRBV11-2 and TRBJ2-5; tentatively, D is TRBD1 (5 bases). Germline V CDR1 and CDR2: SGHAT, FQNNGV. There are 14 residues in the CDR3. The V end was cut by 2 bases, the J end by 2 bases, with 9 bases between.

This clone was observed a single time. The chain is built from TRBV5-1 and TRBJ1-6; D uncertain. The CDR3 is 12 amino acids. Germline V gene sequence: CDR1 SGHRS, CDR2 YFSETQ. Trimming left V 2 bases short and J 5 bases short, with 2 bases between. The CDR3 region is CASSFNNSPLHF. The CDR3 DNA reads TGCGCCAGCAGCTTCAATAATTCACCCCTCCACTTT.

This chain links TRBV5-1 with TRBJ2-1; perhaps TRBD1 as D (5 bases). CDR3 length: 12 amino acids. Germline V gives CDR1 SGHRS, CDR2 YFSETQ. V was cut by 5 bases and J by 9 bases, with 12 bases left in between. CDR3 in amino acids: CASSPRDGEQFF. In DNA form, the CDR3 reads TGCGCCAGCAGTCCCAGGGATGGTGAGCAGTTCTTC.

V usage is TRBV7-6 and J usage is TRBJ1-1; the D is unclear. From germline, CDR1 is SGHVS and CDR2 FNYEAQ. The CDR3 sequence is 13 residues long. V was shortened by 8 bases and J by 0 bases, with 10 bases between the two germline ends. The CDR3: CASGESLNTEAFF. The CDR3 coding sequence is TGTGCCAGCGGGGAGTCACTGAACACTGAAGCTTTCTTT. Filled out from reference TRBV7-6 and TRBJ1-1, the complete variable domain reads GAGVSQSPRYKVTKRGQDVALRCDPISGHVSLYWYRQALGQGPEFLTYFNYEAQQDKSGLPNDRFSAERPEGSISTLTIQRTEQRDSAMYRCASGESLNTEAFFGQGTRLTVV.

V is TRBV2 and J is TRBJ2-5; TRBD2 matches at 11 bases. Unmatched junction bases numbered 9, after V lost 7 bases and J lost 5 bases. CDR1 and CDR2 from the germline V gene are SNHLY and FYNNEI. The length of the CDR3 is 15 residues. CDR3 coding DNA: TGTGCCAGCAAGTTAGCGGGAGGGCCGTGGGAGACCCAGTACTTC. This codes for CASKLAGGPWETQYF.

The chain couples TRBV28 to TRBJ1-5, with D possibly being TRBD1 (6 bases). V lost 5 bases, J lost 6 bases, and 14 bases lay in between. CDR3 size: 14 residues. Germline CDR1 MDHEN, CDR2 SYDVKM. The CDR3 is CASSLPTGPQPQHF. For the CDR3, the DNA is TGTGCCAGCAGTCTACCGACAGGTCCTCAGCCCCAGCATTTT.

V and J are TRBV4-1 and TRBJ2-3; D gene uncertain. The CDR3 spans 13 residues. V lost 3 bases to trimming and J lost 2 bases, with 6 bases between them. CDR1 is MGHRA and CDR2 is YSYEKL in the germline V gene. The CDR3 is CASSHPDTDTQYF. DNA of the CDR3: TGCGCCAGCAGCCACCCGGACACAGATACGCAGTATTTT.

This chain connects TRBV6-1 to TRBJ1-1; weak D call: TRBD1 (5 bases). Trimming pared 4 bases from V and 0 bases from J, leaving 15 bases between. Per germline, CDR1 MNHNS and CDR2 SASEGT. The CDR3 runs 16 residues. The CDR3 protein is CASSGPFRAMNTEAFF. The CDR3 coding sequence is TGTGCCAGCAGTGGACCCTTCAGGGCAATGAACACTGAAGCTTTCTTT.

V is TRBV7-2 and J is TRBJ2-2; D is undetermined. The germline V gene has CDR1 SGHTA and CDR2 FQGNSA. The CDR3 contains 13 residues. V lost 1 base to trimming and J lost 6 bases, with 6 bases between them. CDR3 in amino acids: CASSLVRAGELFF. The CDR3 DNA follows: TGTGCCAGCAGCTTAGTAAGAGCCGGGGAGCTGTTTTTT.

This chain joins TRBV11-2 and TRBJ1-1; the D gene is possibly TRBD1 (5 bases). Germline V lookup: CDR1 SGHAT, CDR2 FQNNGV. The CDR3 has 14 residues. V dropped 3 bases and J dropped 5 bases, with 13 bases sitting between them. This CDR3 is CASSFDSFGTEAFF. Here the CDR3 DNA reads TGTGCCAGCAGCTTTGACAGCTTCGGTACTGAAGCTTTCTTT.

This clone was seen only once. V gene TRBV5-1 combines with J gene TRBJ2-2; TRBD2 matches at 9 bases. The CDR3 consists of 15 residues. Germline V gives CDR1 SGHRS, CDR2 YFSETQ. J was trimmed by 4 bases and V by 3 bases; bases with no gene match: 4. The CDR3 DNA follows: TGCGCCAGCAGCTGGGCGGGGGGGCGCACCGGGGAGCTGTTTTTT. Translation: CASSWAGGRTGELFF.

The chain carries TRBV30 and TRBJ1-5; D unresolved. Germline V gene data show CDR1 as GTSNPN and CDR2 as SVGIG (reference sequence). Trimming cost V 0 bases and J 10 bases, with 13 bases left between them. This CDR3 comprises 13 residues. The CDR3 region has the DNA TGTGCCTGGAGTGTATTGCCGGGCAATCCCCAGCATTTT. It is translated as CAWSVLPGNPQHF.

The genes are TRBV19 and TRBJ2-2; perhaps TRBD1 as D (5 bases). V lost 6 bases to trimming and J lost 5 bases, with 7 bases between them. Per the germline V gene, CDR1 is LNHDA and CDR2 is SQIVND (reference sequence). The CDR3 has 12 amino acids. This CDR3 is CASRQGTGELFF. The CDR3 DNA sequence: TGTGCCAGTAGGCAGGGAACCGGGGAGCTGTTTTTT.

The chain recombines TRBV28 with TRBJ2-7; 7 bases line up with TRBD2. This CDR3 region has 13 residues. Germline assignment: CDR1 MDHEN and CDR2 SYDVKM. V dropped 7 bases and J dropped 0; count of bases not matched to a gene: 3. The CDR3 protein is CASMGGPSYEQYF. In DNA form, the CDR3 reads TGTGCCAGCATGGGAGGGCCCTCCTACGAGCAGTACTTC.

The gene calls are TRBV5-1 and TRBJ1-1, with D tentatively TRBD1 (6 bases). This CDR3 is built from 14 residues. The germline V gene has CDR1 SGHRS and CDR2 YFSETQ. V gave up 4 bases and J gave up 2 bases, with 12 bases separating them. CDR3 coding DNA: TGCGCCAGCAGCCCCGGGACACTTAACACTGAAGCTTTCTTT. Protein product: CASSPGTLNTEAFF.

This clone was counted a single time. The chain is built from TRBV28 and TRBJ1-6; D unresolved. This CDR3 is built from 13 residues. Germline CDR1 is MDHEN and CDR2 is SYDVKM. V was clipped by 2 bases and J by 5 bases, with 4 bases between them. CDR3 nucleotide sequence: TGTGCCAGCAGTTTAACTGATAATTCACCCCTCCACTTT. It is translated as CASSLTDNSPLHF.

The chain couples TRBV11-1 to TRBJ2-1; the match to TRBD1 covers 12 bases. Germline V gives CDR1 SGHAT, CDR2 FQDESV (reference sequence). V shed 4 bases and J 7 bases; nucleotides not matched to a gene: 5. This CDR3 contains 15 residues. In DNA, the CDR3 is TGTGCCAGCAGCTCCCCGGGACAGGGGGCTAATGAGCAGTTCTTC. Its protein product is CASSSPGQGANEQFF. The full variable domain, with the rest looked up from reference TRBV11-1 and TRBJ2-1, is EAEVAQSPRYKITEKSQAVAFWCDPISGHATLYWYRQILGQGPELLVQFQDESVVDDSQLPKDRFSAERLKGVDSTLKIQPAELGDSAMYLCASSSPGQGANEQFFGPGTRLTVL.

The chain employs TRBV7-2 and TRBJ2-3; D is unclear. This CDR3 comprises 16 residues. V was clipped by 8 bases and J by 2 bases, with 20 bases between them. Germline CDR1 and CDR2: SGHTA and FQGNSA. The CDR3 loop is CASLPQFFRDTDTQYF. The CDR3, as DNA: TGTGCCAGCCTGCCCCAGTTCTTCCGAGACACAGATACGCAGTATTTT.